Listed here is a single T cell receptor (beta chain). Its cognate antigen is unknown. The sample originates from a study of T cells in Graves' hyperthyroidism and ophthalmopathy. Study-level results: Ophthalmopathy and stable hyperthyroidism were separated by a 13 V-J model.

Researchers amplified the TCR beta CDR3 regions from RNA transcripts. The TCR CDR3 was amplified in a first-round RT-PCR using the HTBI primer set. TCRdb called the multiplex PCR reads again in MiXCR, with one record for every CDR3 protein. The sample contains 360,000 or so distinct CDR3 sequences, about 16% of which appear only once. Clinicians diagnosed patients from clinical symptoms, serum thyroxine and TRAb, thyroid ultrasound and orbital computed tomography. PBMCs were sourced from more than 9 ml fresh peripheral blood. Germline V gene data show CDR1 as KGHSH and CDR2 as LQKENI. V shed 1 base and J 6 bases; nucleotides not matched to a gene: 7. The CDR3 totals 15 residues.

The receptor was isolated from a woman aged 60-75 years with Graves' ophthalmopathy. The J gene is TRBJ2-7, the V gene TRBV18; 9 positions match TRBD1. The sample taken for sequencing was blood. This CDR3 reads CASSPRQGEFSEQYF. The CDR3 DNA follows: TGTGCCAGCTCACCACGACAGGGGGAATTTAGCGAGCAGTACTTC.